This T cell receptor beta chain was observed in a study of T cell changes during pregnancy in multiple sclerosis. This CDR3 has 17 residues. Measured with immunoSEQ multiplex PCR; TCRdb has only the in-frame clones, and not every one. The repertoire has more than 55,000 clones, just over 90% of them found once; the top ten carry about 1%. This clone was seen a single time. The source is a female donor with multiple sclerosis, enrolled in a pregnancy study. The starting material was peripheral blood, obtained in the third trimester of pregnancy. The V gene is TRBV21-1, the J gene TRBJ1-3. TRBV21-1 is termed a pseudogene. The CDR3 region is CASSKAQFNPSGNTIYF. DNA of the CDR3: TGTGCCAGCAGCAAAGCCCAATTTAATCCGAGCGGAAACACCATATATTTT.